The text below deals with one T cell receptor (beta chain). The CDR3 runs 13 residues. V was clipped by 0 bases and J by 7 bases, with 10 bases between them. CDR1 SGHDT and CDR2 YYEEEE come from the germline V gene. The entry originates in a study of blood T cell repertoires in COVID-19. Study details: Some COVID-19 samples were acute and others convalescent; all came from the United States, Italy and Spain. Sample material is recorded as cDNA or gDNA derived from T cells, B-cell-depleted T cells, or PBMCs.

Original data processing: Nucleated cell number was recorded as an estimate derived from reference gene primer amplification. Some clones are missing from TCRdb's copy, which holds only in-frame ones; the method was immunoSEQ multiplex PCR. V, J and clone size reflect that table, while D and trimming were determined from the DNA. The sample holds more than 250,000 clones, around 87% seen once. This TCR derives from a man aged 45-65 years with active or convalescent COVID-19. The J gene is TRBJ1-2, the V gene TRBV5-6; D is unresolved. Sequencing was performed on peripheral blood. CDR3: CASSLGAGFGYTF. The CDR3 region has the DNA TGTGCCAGCAGCTTGGGGGCAGGATTTGGCTACACCTTC. Together with reference TRBV5-6 and TRBJ1-2, the CDR3 gives the full variable domain: DAGVTQSPTHLIKTRGQQVTLRCSPKSGHDTVSWYQQALGQGPQFIFQYYEEEERQRGNFPDRFSGHQFPNYSSELNVNALLLGDSALYLCASSLGAGFGYTFGSGTRLTVV.